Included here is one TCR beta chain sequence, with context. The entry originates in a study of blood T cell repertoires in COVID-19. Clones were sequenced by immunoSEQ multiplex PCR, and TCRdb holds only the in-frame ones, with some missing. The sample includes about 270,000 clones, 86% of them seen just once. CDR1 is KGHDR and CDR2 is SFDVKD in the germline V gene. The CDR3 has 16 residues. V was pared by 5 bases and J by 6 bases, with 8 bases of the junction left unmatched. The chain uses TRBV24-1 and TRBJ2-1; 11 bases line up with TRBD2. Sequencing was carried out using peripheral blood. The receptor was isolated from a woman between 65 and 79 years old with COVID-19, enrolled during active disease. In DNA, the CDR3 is TGTGCCACCAGTGGCCCACTAGCGGGGGCGTTCAATGAGCAGTTCTTC. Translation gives CATSGPLAGAFNEQFF.